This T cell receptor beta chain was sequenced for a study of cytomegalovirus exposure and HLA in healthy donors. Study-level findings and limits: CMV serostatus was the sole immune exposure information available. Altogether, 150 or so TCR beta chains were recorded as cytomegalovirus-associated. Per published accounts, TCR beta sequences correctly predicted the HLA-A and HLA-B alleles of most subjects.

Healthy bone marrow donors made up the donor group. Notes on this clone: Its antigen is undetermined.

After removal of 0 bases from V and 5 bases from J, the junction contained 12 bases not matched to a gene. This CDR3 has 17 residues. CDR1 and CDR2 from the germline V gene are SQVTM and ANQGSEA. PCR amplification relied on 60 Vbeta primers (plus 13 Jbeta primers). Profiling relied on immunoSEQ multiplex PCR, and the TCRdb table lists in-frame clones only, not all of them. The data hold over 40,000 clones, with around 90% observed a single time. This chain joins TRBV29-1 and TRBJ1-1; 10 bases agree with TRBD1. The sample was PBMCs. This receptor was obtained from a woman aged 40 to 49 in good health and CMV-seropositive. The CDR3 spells CSVEDPWDRGSNTEAFF. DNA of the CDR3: TGCAGCGTTGAAGATCCGTGGGACAGGGGTTCGAATACTGAAGCTTTCTTT. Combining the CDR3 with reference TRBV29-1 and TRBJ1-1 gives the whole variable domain SAVISQKPSRDICQRGTSLTIQCQVDSQVTMMFWYRQQPGQSLTLIATANQGSEATYESGFVIDKFPISRPNLTFSTLTVSNMSPEDSSIYLCSVEDPWDRGSNTEAFFGQGTRLTVV.